The rows below give T cell receptor beta chains drawn from one sample of a study of T cell repertoires in cytomegalovirus infection. TCRdb processed the reads anew with MiXCR; each CDR3 protein has one entry. Of some 54,000 distinct CDR3 sequences listed, about 19% were seen once; the top ten hold over 75%. These receptors lack a known antigen. Sequencing was performed on CD8+ T cells from cultured PBMCs, taken from culture after CMV antigen stimulation. These receptors all come from a human donor in good health (CMV status not recorded). Some clones in this sample may be carry-over from other donors' samples. Both conserved end residues are part of each CDR3. Each record gives: J gene, clone size, V gene, D gene, CDR3 DNA, CDR3 protein. D genes are given only for firm matches. Clone size appears in some rows only: once, few, many, or a class for an expanded clone.

j_gene: TRBJ2-7; abundance: few; v_gene: TRBV6-2/TRBV6-3; d_gene: .; CDR3nt: TGTGCCAGCAGTCCCGGATTCTACGAGCAGTACTTC; CDR3aa: CASSPGFYEQYF
j_gene: TRBJ2-1; abundance: .; v_gene: TRBV6-2/TRBV6-3; d_gene: .; CDR3nt: TGTGCCAGCAGTTTCACTCTAGGGGGCAATGAGCAGTTCTTC; CDR3aa: CASSFTLGGNEQFF
j_gene: TRBJ1-6; abundance: few; v_gene: TRBV7-6; d_gene: TRBD1; CDR3nt: TGTGCCAGCAGCTTACGGGGACAGGGCGGTTCACCCCTCCACTTT; CDR3aa: CASSLRGQGGSPLHF
j_gene: TRBJ1-2; abundance: few; v_gene: TRBV7-2; d_gene: TRBD1; CDR3nt: TGTGCCAGCAGCTTAGCGCCCGGGACAGGGGTTCCATATGGCTACACCTTC; CDR3aa: CASSLAPGTGVPYGYTF
j_gene: TRBJ1-5; abundance: .; v_gene: TRBV19; d_gene: .; CDR3nt: TGTGCCAGTAGTATGGAGCACGGGAGCAATCAGCCCCAGCATTTT; CDR3aa: CASSMEHGSNQPQHF
j_gene: TRBJ2-1; abundance: medium-sized; v_gene: TRBV28; d_gene: .; CDR3nt: TGTGCCAGCAGTGATGTAAACAATGAGCAGTTCTTC; CDR3aa: CASSDVNNEQFF
j_gene: TRBJ2-7; abundance: once; v_gene: TRBV4-1; d_gene: .; CDR3nt: TGTGCCAGCGGGGGGGGACAGGGTATCTACGAGCAGTACTTC; CDR3aa: CASGGGQGIYEQYF
j_gene: TRBJ2-7; abundance: few; v_gene: TRBV19; d_gene: .; CDR3nt: TGTGCCAGTAGTATAGATCATCCAGGGTCGGCCTACGAGCAGTACTTC; CDR3aa: CASSIDHPGSAYEQYF
j_gene: TRBJ2-7; abundance: .; v_gene: TRBV7-8; d_gene: .; CDR3nt: TGTGCCAGCAGCTTACTATCTTCCCATAGGACAGATTCGGGATTCTCCTACGAGCAGTACTTC; CDR3aa: CASSLLSSHRTDSGFSYEQYF
j_gene: TRBJ2-7; abundance: .; v_gene: TRBV7-2; d_gene: .; CDR3nt: TGTGCCAGCAGCCCTATGGGCTACGAGCAGTACTTC; CDR3aa: CASSPMGYEQYF
j_gene: TRBJ2-2; abundance: .; v_gene: TRBV7-7; d_gene: .; CDR3nt: TGTGCTAGCAGCACAGGATACGATCACGGGGAGCTGTTTTTT; CDR3aa: CASSTGYDHGELFF
j_gene: TRBJ2-1; abundance: .; v_gene: TRBV27; d_gene: TRBD2; CDR3nt: TGTGACAGCAGACCAACCCTAGCGGGGGGGCTTAATGAGCAGTTCTTC; CDR3aa: CDSRPTLAGGLNEQFF
j_gene: TRBJ2-2; abundance: few; v_gene: TRBV6-2/TRBV6-3; d_gene: TRBD1; CDR3nt: TGTGCCAGCAGTTACGACAGGGGCCACACCGGGGAGCTGTTTTTT; CDR3aa: CASSYDRGHTGELFF
j_gene: TRBJ1-5; abundance: .; v_gene: TRBV2; d_gene: .; CDR3nt: TGTGCCAGCAGTTTAACATCAGGGGCCCTCAATCAGCCCCAGCATTTT; CDR3aa: CASSLTSGALNQPQHF
j_gene: TRBJ1-6; abundance: few; v_gene: TRBV4-1; d_gene: .; CDR3nt: TGCGCCAGCAGTGGTGGGGGCTCCTATAATTCACCCCTCCACTTT; CDR3aa: CASSGGGSYNSPLHF
j_gene: TRBJ1-1; abundance: .; v_gene: TRBV19; d_gene: TRBD1; CDR3nt: TGTGCCAGTATCGGGACAGGGCTCACTGAAGCTTTCTTT; CDR3aa: CASIGTGLTEAFF
j_gene: TRBJ1-1; abundance: .; v_gene: TRBV12-3/TRBV12-4; d_gene: .; CDR3nt: TGTGCCAGCACCCAGGCCTCGTTATACACTGAAGCTTTCTTT; CDR3aa: CASTQASLYTEAFF
j_gene: TRBJ2-2; abundance: .; v_gene: TRBV24-1; d_gene: .; CDR3nt: TGTGCCACCAGTGATTTTCACACCGGGGAGCTGTTTTTT; CDR3aa: CATSDFHTGELFF
j_gene: TRBJ2-7; abundance: .; v_gene: TRBV7-6; d_gene: .; CDR3nt: TGTGCCAGCTCCACAGGGACCGAGCAGTACTTC; CDR3aa: CASSTGTEQYF
j_gene: TRBJ2-5; abundance: few; v_gene: TRBV6-1; d_gene: .; CDR3nt: TGTGCCAGCAGTGAAGAGCTGGGGAGGACAGTAGCAAAAGAGACCCAGTACTTC; CDR3aa: CASSEELGRTVAKETQYF
j_gene: TRBJ1-2; abundance: few; v_gene: TRBV10-3; d_gene: .; CDR3nt: TGTGCCATCAGTGAGAACTTAAGGCAATCCGGGCATGGCTACACCTTC; CDR3aa: CAISENLRQSGHGYTF
j_gene: TRBJ2-1; abundance: few; v_gene: TRBV28; d_gene: .; CDR3nt: TGTGCCAGCAGTTCCCGTGTGTACAGGGAGTTTGAGCAGTTCTTC; CDR3aa: CASSSRVYREFEQFF
j_gene: TRBJ1-2; abundance: .; v_gene: TRBV20-1; d_gene: TRBD1; CDR3nt: TGCAGTGCTAGAGGTCAGGGGGCTCATGGCTACACCTTC; CDR3aa: CSARGQGAHGYTF
j_gene: TRBJ1-1; abundance: .; v_gene: TRBV7-9; d_gene: .; CDR3nt: TGTGCCAGCAGCTTCCGGCAAGGGGGGAGGACTGAAGCTTTCTTT; CDR3aa: CASSFRQGGRTEAFF
j_gene: TRBJ1-1; abundance: .; v_gene: TRBV7-6; d_gene: .; CDR3nt: TGTGCCAGCAGCTCCCTCTTCAGCGACAGGAGCCGGGAAGCTTTCTTT; CDR3aa: CASSSLFSDRSREAFF
j_gene: TRBJ1-3; abundance: few; v_gene: TRBV7-2; d_gene: .; CDR3nt: TGTGCCAGCATGCACGGAGAAGCAAACACCATATATTTT; CDR3aa: CASMHGEANTIYF
j_gene: TRBJ2-1; abundance: few; v_gene: TRBV9; d_gene: TRBD2; CDR3nt: TGTGCCAGCAGCGTAGCCGGGACTAGCGGCGAGAATGAGCAGTTCTTC; CDR3aa: CASSVAGTSGENEQFF
j_gene: TRBJ1-1; abundance: few; v_gene: TRBV7-6; d_gene: .; CDR3nt: TGTGCCAGCAGCTTAGTAGGGACGGTGAACACTGAAGCTTTCTTT; CDR3aa: CASSLVGTVNTEAFF
j_gene: TRBJ1-4; abundance: .; v_gene: TRBV4-1; d_gene: .; CDR3nt: TGCGCCAGCAGCCGACCTCCTCAGGACTCTTTGGAAAAACTGTTTTTT; CDR3aa: CASSRPPQDSLEKLFF
j_gene: TRBJ1-1; abundance: .; v_gene: TRBV6-1; d_gene: TRBD1; CDR3nt: TGTGCCAGCAGTGAGAGACACAGGGGGCCCACTGAAGCTTTCTTT; CDR3aa: CASSERHRGPTEAFF
j_gene: TRBJ1-5; abundance: .; v_gene: TRBV12-3/TRBV12-4; d_gene: .; CDR3nt: TGTGCCAGCAGTCCACATGGGAGTGGCAATCAGCCCCAGCATTTT; CDR3aa: CASSPHGSGNQPQHF
j_gene: TRBJ2-3; abundance: once; v_gene: TRBV12-3/TRBV12-4; d_gene: .; CDR3nt: TGTGCCAGCAGTTTAATAGCGATAAGGACAGATACGCAGTATTTT; CDR3aa: CASSLIAIRTDTQYF
j_gene: TRBJ2-5; abundance: .; v_gene: TRBV12-3/TRBV12-4; d_gene: .; CDR3nt: TGTGCCAGCAGTTTAGTCCCTTTCCAAGAGACCCAGTACTTC; CDR3aa: CASSLVPFQETQYF
j_gene: TRBJ1-1; abundance: few; v_gene: TRBV6-1; d_gene: .; CDR3nt: TGTGCCAGCAGTGAAGGGGGGGAGGTAATGAACACTGAAGCTTTCTTT; CDR3aa: CASSEGGEVMNTEAFF
j_gene: TRBJ2-7; abundance: few; v_gene: TRBV12-3/TRBV12-4; d_gene: TRBD2; CDR3nt: TGTGCCAGCAGCGGGACTAGCGGGCTCCTCTACGAGCAGTACTTC; CDR3aa: CASSGTSGLLYEQYF
j_gene: TRBJ1-2; abundance: .; v_gene: TRBV28; d_gene: .; CDR3nt: TGTGCCAGCAGCCCCGGTGTTTTTGGCTACACCTTC; CDR3aa: CASSPGVFGYTF
j_gene: TRBJ1-1; abundance: few; v_gene: TRBV20-1; d_gene: .; CDR3nt: TGCAGTGCTAGAGATTATCGAGGTGCAGGGAACACTGAAGCTTTCTTT; CDR3aa: CSARDYRGAGNTEAFF
j_gene: TRBJ2-7; abundance: .; v_gene: TRBV29-1; d_gene: .; CDR3nt: TGCAGCGTTGAGAGCGTCTTGGGGGGCCGCGAGCAGTACTTC; CDR3aa: CSVESVLGGREQYF
j_gene: TRBJ2-5; abundance: .; v_gene: TRBV6-8; d_gene: .; CDR3nt: TGTGCCAGCAGTTACGAGGGACGCCGGGGGACCCAGTACTTC; CDR3aa: CASSYEGRRGTQYF
j_gene: TRBJ1-5; abundance: few; v_gene: TRBV4-1; d_gene: .; CDR3nt: TGCGCCAGCAGCCCGGATAGGAGGGCCGATCAGCCCCAGCATTTT; CDR3aa: CASSPDRRADQPQHF
j_gene: TRBJ2-7; abundance: .; v_gene: TRBV7-2; d_gene: TRBD2; CDR3nt: TGTGCCAGCAGCTCCACTAGCGGGGGGCCCTACGAGCAGTACTTC; CDR3aa: CASSSTSGGPYEQYF
j_gene: TRBJ1-1; abundance: .; v_gene: TRBV7-9; d_gene: TRBD1; CDR3nt: TGTGCCAGCAGCTCCCTCTCGACGGACAGGCACCCTGAAGCTTTCTTT; CDR3aa: CASSSLSTDRHPEAFF
j_gene: TRBJ1-1; abundance: .; v_gene: TRBV7-6; d_gene: TRBD1; CDR3nt: TGTGCCAGCAGCGCGGACAGGGCGAACACTGAAGCTTTCTTT; CDR3aa: CASSADRANTEAFF
j_gene: TRBJ2-1; abundance: few; v_gene: TRBV7-2; d_gene: TRBD1; CDR3nt: TGTGCCAGCAGAGCCCGTGACAGGGGTGCCTACAATGAGCAGTTCTTC; CDR3aa: CASRARDRGAYNEQFF
j_gene: TRBJ2-7; abundance: few; v_gene: TRBV6-1; d_gene: .; CDR3nt: TGTGCCAGCATTGTACGACGGGGGGCGAGGTACGAGCAGTACTTC; CDR3aa: CASIVRRGARYEQYF
j_gene: TRBJ2-7; abundance: few; v_gene: TRBV2; d_gene: TRBD1; CDR3nt: TGTGCCAGCAGTGACTGGGGGGACAGGGGCTACGAGCAGTACTTC; CDR3aa: CASSDWGDRGYEQYF
j_gene: TRBJ1-1; abundance: .; v_gene: TRBV28; d_gene: .; CDR3nt: TGTGCCAGCAGTTTAGGTCCCCAACGGAACACTGAAGCTTTCTTT; CDR3aa: CASSLGPQRNTEAFF
j_gene: TRBJ1-2; abundance: .; v_gene: TRBV7-9; d_gene: .; CDR3nt: TGTGCCAGCAGCTCAACGGGCGGACGGGACACCTTC; CDR3aa: CASSSTGGRDTF